This is a list of T cell receptor beta chains from one sample in a study of shared clonotypes between healthy human individuals. Assay used: immunoSEQ multiplex PCR; TCRdb lists only in-frame clones, some missing. Of about 470,000 clones listed, about 85% were seen once; the top ten hold less than 15%. The sequencing sample was made of PBMCs. The source is a woman between 35 and 50 years old in good health. Some clones in this sample may be carry-over from other donors' samples. The CDR3 runs from the conserved cysteine through the conserved F or W. A D gene is named only where the DNA matches it firmly. Clone size is shown for a subset of rows, as once, few, many or a class of expanded clone.

d_gene,j_gene,v_gene,abundance,CDR3nt,CDR3aa
NA,TRBJ1-2,TRBV28,NA,TGTGCCAGCAGTCCGAATAACTATGGCTACACCTTC,CASSPNNYGYTF
TRBD2,TRBJ2-1,TRBV14,once,TGTGCCAGCAGCCGACTAGCGGGAGTCCGCAATGAGCAGTTCTTC,CASSRLAGVRNEQFF
NA,TRBJ2-5,TRBV6-5,NA,TGTGCCAGCAGTTACGGGACCACTGCGAGAGGGGAGACCCAGTACTTC,CASSYGTTARGETQYF
NA,TRBJ2-7,TRBV2,few,TGTGCCAGCATAGAGCAGGGTCTCGTTTCCGAGCAGTACTTC,CASIEQGLVSEQYF
TRBD2,TRBJ2-7,TRBV18,NA,TGTGCCAGCCCACCCGGCGGGAGTACCGGAGGAGAGCAGTACTTC,CASPPGGSTGGEQYF
TRBD1,TRBJ1-3,TRBV11-2,few,TGTGCCAGCAGCTTAGCCTTGGGACAGTACATATATTTT,CASSLALGQYIYF
NA,TRBJ2-7,TRBV28,NA,TGTGCCAGCAGTTTAATCACAGGGTCCTACGAGCAGTACTTC,CASSLITGSYEQYF
NA,TRBJ2-1,TRBV2,once,TGTGCCAGCAAGGGCCAGGGGCTAAATGAGCAGTTCTTC,CASKGQGLNEQFF
NA,TRBJ1-4,TRBV30,NA,TGTGCCTGGAGCGTCCCTGGGGAAAAACTGTTTTTT,CAWSVPGEKLFF
TRBD2,TRBJ2-7,TRBV7-2,NA,TGTGCCAGCAGCTTAGGAGCGGGGCTGTACGAGCAGTACTTC,CASSLGAGLYEQYF
TRBD2,TRBJ2-1,TRBV7-2,NA,TGTGCCAGCAGCTTAGGTGGCGGGAGGGCCCTCAGGTACAATGAGCAGTTCTTC,CASSLGGGRALRYNEQFF
TRBD2,TRBJ2-5,TRBV13,NA,TGTGCCAGCAGCACGGGACTAGCCGGCAAGACCCAGTACTTC,CASSTGLAGKTQYF
NA,TRBJ2-3,TRBV29-1,NA,TGCAGCGTTGTCGGGGCTTTCACAATGGAGTATTTT,CSVVGAFTMEYF
NA,TRBJ2-5,TRBV4-3,NA,TGCGCCAGCAGCCAAGAGGGGCTCTCACAAGAGACCCAGTACTTC,CASSQEGLSQETQYF
NA,TRBJ1-1,TRBV28,NA,TGTGCCAGCAGTTTATGGATTCCCGCGGCTACGGGCCCTGAAGCTTTCTTT,CASSLWIPAATGPEAFF
NA,TRBJ1-2,TRBV7-2,NA,TGTGCCAGCAGCTTAGAAGTGGGGGGCGGCTATGGCTACACCTTC,CASSLEVGGGYGYTF
NA,TRBJ2-4,TRBV18,NA,TGTGCCAGCTCACCAAGGCTTCAGTTAGCCAAAAACATTCAGTACTTC,CASSPRLQLAKNIQYF
TRBD2,TRBJ2-1,TRBV6-6,NA,TGTGCCAGCAGTACTCCGGGACTAGCGGGATGGGAGCAGTTCTTC,CASSTPGLAGWEQFF
NA,TRBJ2-7,TRBV19,NA,TGTGCCAGTAGCCAAACAGCCAGACTATCCTACGAGCAGTACTTC,CASSQTARLSYEQYF
TRBD2,TRBJ2-7,TRBV4-1,NA,TGCGCCAGCAGCCAAGGACTAGCGGGAGAGTTCTACGAGCAGTACTTC,CASSQGLAGEFYEQYF
NA,TRBJ1-2,TRBV28,few,TGTGCCAGCGGAGAGGCAGTTAATGGCTACACCTTC,CASGEAVNGYTF
NA,TRBJ2-1,TRBV7-9,NA,TGTGCCAGCATCGTCCCGAATACCTACAATGAGCAGTTCTTC,CASIVPNTYNEQFF
TRBD1,TRBJ2-1,TRBV7-3,NA,TGTGCCAGCAGCCGCTTGGACAGGGTTGTTAATGAGCAGTTCTTC,CASSRLDRVVNEQFF
NA,TRBJ2-2,TRBV7-6,once,TGTGCCAGCAGCCCCGGTAGTCTTCCCGGGGAGCTGTTTTTT,CASSPGSLPGELFF
NA,TRBJ2-7,TRBV7-7,NA,TGTGCCAGCAGCTCCCGACCGCTTGCCGAGCAGTACTTC,CASSSRPLAEQYF
NA,TRBJ1-6,TRBV27,NA,TGTGCCAGCAGTTCCGCCCAGGGGAGAGATTCACCCCTCCACTTT,CASSSAQGRDSPLHF
NA,TRBJ2-3,TRBV11-2,NA,TGTGCCAGCAGCCCGAACAGGGTTGGGGATACGCAGTATTTT,CASSPNRVGDTQYF
NA,TRBJ1-5,TRBV19,NA,TGTGCCAGTAGCCAACAGGGCTCTCAGCCCCAGCATTTT,CASSQQGSQPQHF
NA,TRBJ2-1,TRBV11-2,NA,TGTGCCAGCAGCTTAGCGTCAGGGGTTGGGAGTGAGCAGTTCTTC,CASSLASGVGSEQFF
TRBD1,TRBJ1-2,TRBV11-3,NA,TGTGCCAGCAGCCGAAGTTGGGACAGGGTTAACTATGGCTACACCTTC,CASSRSWDRVNYGYTF
NA,TRBJ2-7,TRBV2,NA,TGTGCCAGCACCTCATTCTACGAGCAGTACTTC,CASTSFYEQYF
NA,TRBJ2-7,TRBV7-2,NA,TGTGCTAGCACCTGGAGAGCGGAGACCTACGAGCAGTACTTC,CASTWRAETYEQYF
NA,TRBJ2-1,TRBV14,NA,TGTGCCAGCAGCCAAGAGATAATGAGGTCCTACAATGAGCAGTTCTTC,CASSQEIMRSYNEQFF
TRBD2,TRBJ2-4,TRBV14,NA,TGTGCCAGCAGCCCCCCGGGGGGGGGAGGCAAAAACATTCAGTACTTC,CASSPPGGGGKNIQYF